This T cell receptor (beta chain) was profiled in a study of vaccination and CD4 T cells after COVID-19. Treatment of the sample: approximately 9-day PBMC culture with coronavirus spike peptide pools or control peptides (ViraFEST assay). Gathering of the CD4+ T cells, from the unexposed donor, took place before the COVID-19 pandemic (2011-2018). Comment on this clonotype: The antigen is not known.

The Oncomine TCR Beta short-read assay sequenced DNA from cultured CD4+ T cells. DNA came from CD4+ T cells after culture. TCRdb ran MiXCR on the PCR reads and lists one entry per CDR3 protein. The profile shows approximately 9,300 distinct CDR3 sequences, less than 35% of them singletons. V gave up 5 bases and J gave up 4 bases, with 5 bases separating them. The CDR3 covers 11 residues. From germline, CDR1 is MNHNS and CDR2 SASEGT. This clonotype originated in a human donor in good health. Material: CD4+ T cells from blood, cultured in vitro. This sequence joins TRBV6-1 and TRBJ2-5; D unclear. CDR3 DNA sequence: TGTGCCAGCAGTCCCGGAGAGACCCAGTACTTC. Translated: CASSPGETQYF.